The next 22 T cell receptor beta chains were all read from a single sample in a study of blood T cell repertoires in COVID-19. Generated by immunoSEQ multiplex PCR, the TCRdb table keeps only in-frame clones and is missing some. The sample lists about 190,000 clones, 75% to 85% occurring once. The sequencing input was peripheral blood. These receptors were collected from a man aged 55 to 69 with acute or convalescent COVID-19.

The J gene is TRBJ2-5, the V gene TRBV10-1; 7 bases agree with TRBD2. This CDR3 is built from 16 residues. From germline, CDR1 is WNHNN and CDR2 SYGVQD (reference sequence). With 10 bases clipped from V and 2 bases from J, the junction kept 16 bases outside the gene matches. CDR3 DNA: TGCGCCACCGGGGCCAACGAAGCGGGGCAACAAGAGACCCAGTACTTC. This gives the protein CATGANEAGQQETQYF.

As DNA, the CDR3 is TGCGCCAGCAGTGACGGGACAGGGATTTACTCTGGGGCCAACGTCCTGACTTTC. Its translation is CASSDGTGIYSGANVLTF. This rearrangement joins TRBV10-1 to TRBJ2-6; 9 positions agree with TRBD1. J lost 0 bases, V lost 3 bases, and 6 bases had no gene match. The CDR3 consists of 18 residues. CDR1 is WNHNN, CDR2 SYGVQD, per germline (reference sequence).

This chain uses TRBV9 with TRBJ2-3, with no clear D. Germline lookup yields CDR1 SGDLS and CDR2 YYNGEE. This CDR3 region has 15 residues. With 0 bases removed from V and 0 bases from J, the gap between germline ends came to 8 bases. In DNA, the CDR3 is TGTGCCAGCAGCGTAGACAATCTTAGCACAGATACGCAGTATTTT. Its protein is CASSVDNLSTDTQYF. The entire variable domain, with the rest obtained from reference TRBV9 and TRBJ2-3, is as follows: DSGVTQTPKHLITATGQRVTLRCSPRSGDLSVYWYQQSLDQGLQFLIQYYNGEERAKGNILERFSAQQFPDLHSELNLSSLELGDSALYFCASSVDNLSTDTQYFGPGTRLTVL.

This chain connects TRBV25-1 to TRBJ1-4, with 7 bases lining up with TRBD1. The CDR3 extends over 15 amino acids. CDR1 is MGHDK, CDR2 SYGVNS, per germline. The ends lost 2 bases at V and 4 bases at J; junction bases unmatched: 4. CDR3 amino acids: CASSEVRGDNEKLFF. The DNA of the CDR3 is TGTGCCAGCAGTGAAGTCAGGGGGGATAATGAAAAACTGTTTTTT.

In its sample, this clone was seen a few times. The V gene is TRBV25-1, the J gene TRBJ2-7, with D uncertain. V dropped 1 base and J dropped 4 bases, with 8 bases sitting between them. This CDR3 region has 13 residues. CDR1 and CDR2 from the germline V gene are MGHDK and SYGVNS. In nucleotides, the CDR3 is TGTGCCAGCAGTGAATGGGCCAGTTACGAGCAGTACTTC. It codes for CASSEWASYEQYF.

The CDR3 loop reads CASSFIAGGPSDTQYF. The CDR3 bases are TGTGCCAGCAGCTTTATAGCGGGGGGGCCGTCGGATACGCAGTATTTT. V is TRBV7-2 and J is TRBJ2-3, with 11 bases aligning to TRBD2. CDR3 size: 16 residues. Germline V gene data show CDR1 as SGHTA and CDR2 as FQGNSA. V was pared by 3 bases and J by 6 bases, with 8 bases of the junction left unmatched.

V and J are TRBV30 and TRBJ2-3; 8 nucleotides line up with TRBD2. The V gene end was trimmed by 4 bases and the J gene end by 4 bases; junction bases not matched to a gene: 1. The germline V gene encodes CDR1 GTSNPN and CDR2 SVGIG (reference sequence). The CDR3 extends over 12 amino acids. CDR3 bases: TGTGCCTGGAACGGGGGGGCAGATACGCAGTATTTT. Its protein is CAWNGGADTQYF.

This clone was recorded at least ten times. This chain joins TRBV5-1 and TRBJ2-7, with D tentatively TRBD1 (5 bases). The ends were cut back, 5 bases at V and 3 bases at J, with 18 bases in the middle. Germline V gene lookup returns CDR1 SGHRS and CDR2 YFSETQ. CDR3 length equals 15 residues. The CDR3 DNA reads TGCGCCAGCAGTACGAGCCAGGGTTTCGGCTACGAGCAGTACTTC. This gives the protein CASSTSQGFGYEQYF.

The chain recombines TRBV7-2 with TRBJ1-3; maybe TRBD1 (6 bases). The CDR3 runs 15 residues. V was shortened by 6 bases and J by 2 bases, with 14 bases between the two germline ends. The germline V gene has CDR1 SGHTA and CDR2 FQGNSA. The DNA for the CDR3 is TGTGCCAGCAGACCGGACAGCGGTGCTGGAAACACCATATATTTT. Its protein is CASRPDSGAGNTIYF.

The chain carries TRBV7-2 and TRBJ1-3; weak D call: TRBD1 (5 bases). The ends were cut back, 1 base at V and 4 bases at J, with 14 bases in the middle. The CDR3 extends over 16 amino acids. Germline-derived CDR1 and CDR2 are SGHTA and FQGNSA. Written as DNA, the CDR3 is TGTGCCAGCAGCTTAGACGCTCCAGGGCTCGGAAACACCATATATTTT. It specifies CASSLDAPGLGNTIYF. The whole variable domain, remainder taken from reference TRBV7-2 and TRBJ1-3, is GAGVSQSPSNKVTEKGKDVELRCDPISGHTALYWYRQSLGQGLEFLIYFQGNSAPDKSGLPSDRFSAERTGGSVSTLTIQRTQQEDSAVYLCASSLDAPGLGNTIYFGEGSWLTVV.

V and J are TRBV5-1 and TRBJ2-7; 9 nucleotides match TRBD2. The V gene's germline CDR1 is SGHRS and CDR2 YFSETQ. The CDR3 has 19 residues. V shed 0 bases, J shed 0 bases, and the junction held 13 bases outside the gene matches. The CDR3 reads CASSLAQASGDPSSYEQYF. The CDR3 bases are TGCGCCAGCAGCTTGGCCCAGGCTAGCGGGGATCCGAGCTCCTACGAGCAGTACTTC.

V is TRBV19 and J is TRBJ1-5; TRBD1 agrees at 7 bases. Per the germline V gene, CDR1 is LNHDA and CDR2 is SQIVND (reference sequence). This CDR3 spans 13 amino acids. Trimming cost V 5 bases and J 6 bases; bases outside gene matches: 4. CDR3 DNA: TGTGCCAGTAGTGGACAGGTCGTTCAGCCCCAGCATTTT. Translating it yields CASSGQVVQPQHF. The complete variable domain, with remaining parts taken from reference TRBV19 and TRBJ1-5, reads DGGITQSPKYLFRKEGQNVTLSCEQNLNHDAMYWYRQDPGQGLRLIYYSQIVNDFQKGDIAEGYSVSREKKESFPLTVTSAQKNPTAFYLCASSGQVVQPQHFGDGTRLSIL.

The chain uses TRBV7-3 and TRBJ2-5, with D possibly TRBD1 on 6 matching bases. The CDR3 is 13 amino acids. The V gene's germline CDR1 is SGHTA and CDR2 FQGTGA. V dropped 5 bases and J dropped 1 base, with 8 bases sitting between them. The CDR3 DNA is TGTGCCAGCAGCGCAGGGGCCCAAGAGACCCAGTACTTC. It is translated as CASSAGAQETQYF.

The chain recombines TRBV4-3 with TRBJ1-5; 8 positions agree with TRBD1. The germline V gene encodes CDR1 LGHNA and CDR2 YSLEER. J gave up 7 bases and V 0 bases, and 14 bases lay outside the gene matches. The CDR3 has 18 residues. CDR3 sequence reads: CASSQDWGQVQGGQPQHF. In nucleotides, the CDR3 is TGCGCCAGCAGCCAAGACTGGGGACAGGTTCAAGGTGGGCAGCCCCAGCATTTT.

The V gene is TRBV5-1, the J gene TRBJ1-1; 7 bases agree with TRBD1. The CDR3 contains 15 residues. The germline CDR1 and CDR2 sequences are SGHRS and YFSETQ. Trimming removed 4 bases from V and 0 bases from J; junction bases left unmatched: 6. The DNA for the CDR3 is TGCGCCAGCAGCATTACGACAGGGATGAACACTGAAGCTTTCTTT. Translated, it gives CASSITTGMNTEAFF.

The chain employs TRBV6-1 and TRBJ2-7, with a possible D match to TRBD1 (6 bases). The CDR3 has 17 amino acids. The ends were cut back, 2 bases at V and 4 bases at J, with 21 bases in the middle. Germline CDR1 reads MNHNS; CDR2 reads SASEGT. CDR3 nucleotides: TGTGCCAGCAGTGAATTAGGAACCGGGACAAGGCGATACGAGCAGTACTTC. Protein sequence: CASSELGTGTRRYEQYF.

This rearrangement joins TRBV6-5 to TRBJ2-7; 11 nucleotides line up with TRBD2. After removal of 10 bases from V and 7 bases from J, the junction contained 12 bases not matched to a gene. The CDR3 runs to 14 residues. CDR1 is MNHEY, CDR2 SVGAGI, per germline. CDR3 sequence (DNA): TGTGCCACCAATAGCGGGAGGGCCTTGGGAGAGCAGTACTTC. This codes for CATNSGRALGEQYF.

V gene TRBV24-1 combines with J gene TRBJ2-2; TRBD1 matches at 7 bases. The ends lost 3 bases at V and 1 base at J; junction bases unmatched: 1. There are 15 residues in the CDR3. Germline V gene sequence: CDR1 KGHDR, CDR2 SFDVKD. CDR3 sequence reads: CATSDRDRNTGELFF. The CDR3, as DNA: TGTGCCACCAGTGATCGGGACAGGAACACCGGGGAGCTGTTTTTT.

This clone was counted a few times. The chain recombines TRBV29-1 with TRBJ2-7, with TRBD2 identical over 7 bases. CDR3 size: 12 residues. Unmatched junction bases numbered 8, after V lost 7 bases and J lost 5 bases. Germline CDR1 and CDR2: SQVTM and ANQGSEA. CDR3 in DNA: TGCAGCGCCGGAGCGGGGCGGCACGAGCAGTACTTC. It encodes CSAGAGRHEQYF.

CDR3 loop: CSASSGGGNTIYF. In DNA form, the CDR3 reads TGCAGTGCTAGTTCAGGGGGTGGAAACACCATATATTTT. The J gene is TRBJ1-3, the V gene TRBV20-1; 7 bases map to TRBD1. The CDR3 loop spans 13 amino acids. With 3 bases clipped from V and 3 bases from J, the junction kept 2 bases outside the gene matches. Germline assignment: CDR1 DFQATT and CDR2 SNEGSKA (reference sequence).

The rearrangement links TRBV7-8 to TRBJ1-5, with D possibly being TRBD1 (5 bases). There are 15 residues in the CDR3. Looked up from germline, CDR1 is SGHVS and CDR2 is FQNEAQ. V lost 5 bases and J lost 7, with 18 bases in between. CDR3 amino acids: CASSPPAPAGQPQHF. In nucleotides, the CDR3 is TGTGCCAGCAGCCCCCCGGCCCCGGCAGGGCAGCCCCAGCATTTT.

This clone appeared a few times. V and J are TRBV6-1 and TRBJ1-3; D is possibly TRBD1 (5 bases). Germline CDR1 MNHNS, CDR2 SASEGT. The germline V and J ends were trimmed by 1 base and 4 bases, with 14 bases remaining between them. This CDR3 is built from 16 residues. This chain's CDR3 is CASSEEAGWPGNTIYF. In DNA form, the CDR3 reads TGTGCCAGCAGTGAAGAGGCAGGGTGGCCGGGAAACACCATATATTTT.